These 12 T cell receptor beta chains came from one sample sequenced in a study of shared clonotypes between healthy human individuals. The table came from immunoSEQ multiplex PCR; TCRdb's copy has only in-frame clones and leaves some out. The sample holds a few million clones, around 94% seen once. The sequenced sample was naive CD4+ T cells sorted from blood. Noted subset: CD45RA+ positively selected. These TCRs come from a young man in good health.

The chain links TRBV4-1 to TRBJ2-3; D may correspond to TRBD1 or TRBD2 (5 bases each). V lost 3 bases and J lost 5, with 15 bases in between. The V gene's germline CDR1 is MGHRA and CDR2 YSYEKL. The CDR3 sequence is 15 residues long. CDR3 DNA: TGCGCCAGCAGCCAGGGACCCCTGCTACGAGATACGCAGTATTTT. Translation: CASSQGPLLRDTQYF.

This clone was seen a handful of times. Within the sample, other DNA sequences also encode this same CDR3. V usage is TRBV18 and J usage is TRBJ1-5; TRBD1 is a possible D gene (6 bases). Germline CDR1 is KGHSH and CDR2 is LQKENI. Trimming pared 1 base from V and 4 bases from J, leaving 11 bases between. This CDR3 contains 15 residues. CDR3 amino acids: CASSPLGQSNQPQHF. In DNA, the CDR3 is TGTGCCAGCTCACCACTTGGACAGTCGAATCAGCCCCAGCATTTT.

The chain combines TRBV5-4 with TRBJ2-3; the match to TRBD2 covers 9 bases. The CDR3 runs to 16 residues. In germline, CDR1 is SGHNT, CDR2 YYREEE (reference sequence). V was pared by 4 bases and J by 4 bases, with 10 bases of the junction left unmatched. The CDR3 is CASSLGSSGAPDTQYF. The DNA for the CDR3 is TGTGCCAGCAGCCTCGGGTCTAGCGGGGCTCCAGATACGCAGTATTTT.

The chain combines TRBV5-4 with TRBJ2-2; 9 nucleotides align to TRBD1. This CDR3 has 16 amino acids. Trimming removed 4 bases from V and 7 bases from J; junction bases left unmatched: 11. The V gene's germline CDR1 is SGHNT and CDR2 YYREEE (reference sequence). CDR3 DNA: TGTGCCAGCAGCCGGTCCGGGACAGGGCTTCTCGGGGAGCTGTTTTTT. This codes for CASSRSGTGLLGELFF. Full variable domain (remainder filled in from reference TRBV5-4 and TRBJ2-2): ETGVTQSPTHLIKTRGQQVTLRCSSQSGHNTVSWYQQALGQGPQFIFQYYREEENGRGNFPPRFSGLQFPNYSSELNVNALELDDSALYLCASSRSGTGLLGELFFGEGSRLTVL.

The V and J genes are TRBV7-2 and TRBJ1-2, with a possible D match to TRBD1 (5 bases). The V gene's germline CDR1 is SGHTA and CDR2 FQGNSA. CDR3 length equals 15 residues. V was trimmed by 5 bases and J by 3 bases, leaving 16 bases between them. The CDR3 reads CASSPPVAGHYGYTF. CDR3 in DNA: TGTGCCAGCAGCCCGCCCGTGGCAGGGCACTATGGCTACACCTTC.

The chain employs TRBV11-2 and TRBJ2-3, with D uncertain. CDR3 length: 16 residues. The V and J ends lost 5 bases and 2 bases respectively, with 17 bases between them. From germline, CDR1 is SGHAT and CDR2 FQNNGV. The CDR3 bases are TGTGCCAGCAGCATAAGATCAGACGGATTCACAGATACGCAGTATTTT. Its translation is CASSIRSDGFTDTQYF.

The gene calls are TRBV6-5 and TRBJ2-1; 7 nucleotides align to TRBD2. V was pared by 7 bases and J by 9 bases, with 15 bases of the junction left unmatched. This CDR3 region has 15 residues. From germline, CDR1 is MNHEY and CDR2 SVGAGI. CDR3 residues: CASTRAGSAPSEQFF. For the CDR3, the DNA is TGTGCCAGCACAAGAGCGGGGTCCGCCCCGTCTGAGCAGTTCTTC.

V is TRBV5-1 and J is TRBJ2-7; TRBD1 matches at 9 bases. Germline V gene sequence: CDR1 SGHRS, CDR2 YFSETQ. CDR3 length: 15 residues. V was pared by 2 bases and J by 6 bases, with 9 bases of the junction left unmatched. The CDR3 reads CASSFTGQGGIEQYF. The CDR3 bases are TGCGCCAGCAGCTTTACGGGACAGGGAGGGATCGAGCAGTACTTC.

This chain links TRBV27 with TRBJ2-2, with D possibly being TRBD2 (6 bases). V was pared by 3 bases and J by 6 bases, with 8 bases between. Looked up from germline, CDR1 is MNHEY and CDR2 is SMNVEV (reference sequence). CDR3 size: 13 residues. The DNA for the CDR3 is TGTGCCAGCAGTTTGGAGGGACCCGGGGAGCTGTTTTTT. It translates to CASSLEGPGELFF.

This clone was observed a few times. V gene TRBV7-2 combines with J gene TRBJ1-5, with D perhaps TRBD1 (6 bases). The germline gives CDR1 SGHTA, CDR2 FQGNSA. V was shortened by 7 bases and J by 0 bases, with 13 bases between the two germline ends. This CDR3 is 15 amino acids long. The CDR3 loop reads CASTAGVNSNQPQHF. As DNA, the CDR3 is TGTGCCAGCACCGCAGGGGTGAATAGCAATCAGCCCCAGCATTTT.

The chain combines TRBV7-3 with TRBJ2-1; TRBD2 matches at 14 bases. J was trimmed by 5 bases and V by 4 bases; bases with no gene match: 13. CDR3 size: 19 residues. In germline, CDR1 is SGHTA, CDR2 FQGTGA. In DNA, the CDR3 is TGTGCCAGCAGCTACCCGATATCCGGGACTAGCGGGGGAGACAATGAGCAGTTCTTC. Residues: CASSYPISGTSGGDNEQFF.

The CDR3 sequence is CASSYDTAGTEAFF. The DNA for the CDR3 is TGTGCCAGCAGTTACGACACGGCCGGGACTGAAGCTTTCTTT. The chain recombines TRBV6-6 with TRBJ1-1; D remains ambiguous. Trimming shortened V by 2 bases and J by 5 bases, and 12 bases separated the two germline ends. Per the germline V gene, CDR1 is MNHNY and CDR2 is SVGAGI (reference sequence). This CDR3 has 14 residues.